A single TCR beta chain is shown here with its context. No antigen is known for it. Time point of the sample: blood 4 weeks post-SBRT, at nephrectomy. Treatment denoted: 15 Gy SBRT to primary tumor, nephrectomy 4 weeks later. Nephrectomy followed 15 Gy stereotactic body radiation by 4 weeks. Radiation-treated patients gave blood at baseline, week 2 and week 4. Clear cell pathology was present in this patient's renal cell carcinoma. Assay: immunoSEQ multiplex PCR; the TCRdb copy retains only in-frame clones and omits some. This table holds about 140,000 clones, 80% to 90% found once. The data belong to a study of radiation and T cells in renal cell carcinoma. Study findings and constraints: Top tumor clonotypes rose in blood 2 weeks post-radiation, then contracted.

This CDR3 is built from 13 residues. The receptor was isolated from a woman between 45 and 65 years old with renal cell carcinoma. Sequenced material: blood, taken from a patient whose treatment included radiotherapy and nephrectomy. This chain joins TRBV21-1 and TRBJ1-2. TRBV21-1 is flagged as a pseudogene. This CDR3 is CASRLALVRGYTF. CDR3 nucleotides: TGTGCCAGCCGCCTGGCCCTGGTTCGGGGCTACACCTTC.